The TCR beta chain under discussion was sequenced for a study of cytomegalovirus exposure and HLA in healthy donors. Trimming shortened V by 5 bases and J by 0 bases, and 11 bases separated the two germline ends. Looked up from germline, CDR1 is LNHDA and CDR2 is SQIVND (reference sequence). CDR3 length: 14 residues. The PCR used 60 Vbeta and 13 Jbeta primers. Assay used: immunoSEQ multiplex PCR; TCRdb lists only in-frame clones, some missing. The sample yields approximately 210,000 clones, over 60% seen once. The material sequenced was PBMCs. This receptor was taken from a male donor in good health and CMV-seronegative. The V and J genes are TRBV19 and TRBJ2-7; the D gene is possibly TRBD1 (6 bases). The CDR3 reads CASSARDTSYEQYF. The CDR3 coding sequence is TGTGCCAGTAGTGCCCGGGACACCTCCTACGAGCAGTACTTC.